These 22 T cell receptor beta chains share one sample of origin, sequenced in a study of graft-versus-host responses after intestinal transplantation. The antigens of these receptors remain unknown. TCRdb's copy holds only in-frame clones and misses some; the assay was immunoSEQ multiplex PCR. The table lists about 86,000 clones, roughly 90% of them singletons, with approximately 0.54% in the top ten. Source: unstimulated CD8+ T cells sorted from spleen or lymph node cells, taken before intestinal transplant. The receptors originated from a human donor who received an intestinal transplant.

This sequence joins TRBV2 and TRBJ2-7, with 8 bases lining up with TRBD2. With 6 bases clipped from V and 6 bases from J, the junction kept 7 bases outside the gene matches. The germline CDR1 and CDR2 sequences are SNHLY and FYNNEI. This CDR3 is 13 amino acids long. The CDR3, as DNA: TGTGCCAGCAGCACTAGCGGTATTGGCGAGCAGTACTTC. It translates to CASSTSGIGEQYF.

The rearrangement links TRBV15 to TRBJ2-7; D is unclear. The CDR3 runs to 14 residues. V was trimmed by 1 base and J by 5 bases, leaving 12 bases between them. Germline-derived CDR1 and CDR2 are LNHNV and YYDKDF (reference sequence). This CDR3 is CATSRVTKSNEQYF. CDR3 DNA sequence: TGTGCCACCAGCAGAGTTACTAAGTCTAACGAGCAGTACTTC.

The rearrangement links TRBV29-1 to TRBJ2-5, with 9 bases that match TRBD1. Looked up from germline, CDR1 is SQVTM and CDR2 is ANQGSEA. This CDR3 is 14 amino acids long. The V gene end was trimmed by 7 bases and the J gene end by 0 bases; junction bases not matched to a gene: 6. The CDR3 sequence is CSAGTGIYQETQYF. In nucleotides, the CDR3 is TGCAGCGCAGGGACAGGGATCTACCAAGAGACCCAGTACTTC. Filled out from reference TRBV29-1 and TRBJ2-5, the complete variable domain reads SAVISQKPSRDICQRGTSLTIQCQVDSQVTMMFWYRQQPGQSLTLIATANQGSEATYESGFVIDKFPISRPNLTFSTLTVSNMSPEDSSIYLCSAGTGIYQETQYFGPGTRLLVL.

The chain employs TRBV11-3 and TRBJ1-2, with no clear D. CDR1 and CDR2 (germline): SGHNT, YENEEA. This CDR3 region has 16 residues. Trimming took 4 bases from V and 0 from J, leaving 15 bases between them. CDR3 sequence: CASSSPLGVANYGYTF. The DNA of the CDR3 is TGTGCCAGCAGCTCACCCCTGGGAGTAGCTAACTATGGCTACACCTTC.

This chain joins TRBV6-6 and TRBJ2-2; TRBD1 aligns across 9 bases. The length of the CDR3 is 15 residues. V lost 6 bases and J lost 3; bases outside the gene matches: 5. Germline-derived CDR1 and CDR2 are MNHNY and SVGAGI (reference sequence). The CDR3 region has the DNA TGTGCCAGCAGGGCTAGGGACAGGGACACCGGGGAGCTGTTTTTT. Its protein product is CASRARDRDTGELFF.

The chain is built from TRBV5-1 and TRBJ2-5, with unresolved D. V was cut by 4 bases and J by 4 bases, with 11 bases left in between. Per the germline V gene, CDR1 is SGHRS and CDR2 is YFSETQ. The CDR3 runs to 13 residues. The CDR3 reads CASSLWLGETQYF. The CDR3, as DNA: TGCGCCAGCAGCCTCTGGCTAGGAGAGACCCAGTACTTC. Using reference TRBV5-1 and TRBJ2-5 for the parts outside the CDR3, the full variable domain is KAGVTQTPRYLIKTRGQQVTLSCSPISGHRSVSWYQQTPGQGLQFLFEYFSETQRNKGNFPGRFSGRQFSNSRSEMNVSTLELGDSALYLCASSLWLGETQYFGPGTRLLVL.

This chain links TRBV4-3 with TRBJ2-7; TRBD2 aligns across 10 bases. The V gene end was trimmed by 1 base and the J gene end by 5 bases; junction bases not matched to a gene: 5. The length of the CDR3 is 15 residues. CDR1 LGHNA and CDR2 YSLEER come from the germline V gene. The CDR3 nucleotides are TGCGCCAGCAGCCAAGCCGTAGCGGGGGGTGACGAGCAGTACTTC. This translates into CASSQAVAGGDEQYF.

This clone was observed a single time. V gene TRBV30 combines with J gene TRBJ2-7; 8 bases match TRBD2. Germline V lookup: CDR1 GTSNPN, CDR2 SVGIG (reference sequence). V was clipped by 6 bases and J by 0 bases; unmatched bases: 7. The CDR3 spans 14 residues. CDR3 DNA sequence: TGTGCCTGCGATTCAGGACTAGCCTCCTACGAGCAGTACTTC. Translation gives CACDSGLASYEQYF.

DNA for the CDR3: TGTGCCAGCAGCACCTCCTACGAGCAGTACTTC. Translating gives CASSTSYEQYF. The chain uses TRBV7-2 and TRBJ2-5; D is ambiguous. The J call may not be correct, given that the DNA end is closer to TRBJ2-7. Germline lookup yields CDR1 SGHTA and CDR2 FQGNSA. The CDR3 is 11 amino acids.

The chain carries TRBV27 and TRBJ1-1; 10 positions agree with TRBD1. Trimming at V came to 5 bases and at J to 7 bases, leaving 4 bases not matched to a gene. This CDR3 comprises 13 residues. CDR1 MNHEY and CDR2 SMNVEV come from the germline V gene (reference sequence). The CDR3 region is CASSRQGAIEAFF. CDR3 bases: TGTGCCAGCAGTCGACAGGGGGCGATTGAAGCTTTCTTT.

The chain couples TRBV5-4 to TRBJ1-2; 9 nucleotides match TRBD1. The trim removed 2 bases at V and 6 bases at J, leaving 11 bases unmatched. Germline loops: CDR1 SGHNT, CDR2 YYREEE (reference sequence). CDR3 length equals 16 residues. The CDR3 bases are TGTGCCAGCAGCTTAAACCGGGACAGGGTCTTAAATGGCTACACCTTC. Residues: CASSLNRDRVLNGYTF.

The chain joins TRBV4-2 to TRBJ2-7, with 10 bases matching TRBD1. V dropped 2 bases and J dropped 2; count of bases not matched to a gene: 12. The CDR3 is 18 residues long. Germline-derived CDR1 and CDR2 are LGHNA and YNFKEQ. The CDR3 spells CASSQLLQGGTGAYEQYF. DNA of the CDR3: TGTGCCAGCAGCCAATTACTCCAGGGCGGGACAGGGGCCTACGAGCAGTACTTC.

CDR3 amino acids: CSVTGTKYEQYF. In nucleotides, the CDR3 is TGCAGCGTCACCGGGACAAAATACGAGCAGTACTTC. The gene calls are TRBV29-1 and TRBJ2-7, with D perhaps TRBD1 (6 bases). The length of the CDR3 is 12 residues. Germline CDR1 SQVTM, CDR2 ANQGSEA. Trimming removed 6 bases at V and 4 bases at J, with 13 bases between.

The J gene is TRBJ2-2, the V gene TRBV15; 8 bases are shared with TRBD1. Germline V gene sequence: CDR1 LNHNV, CDR2 YYDKDF (reference sequence). V was pared by 8 bases and J by 1 base, with 3 bases of the junction left unmatched. The CDR3 consists of 14 residues. The CDR3 DNA reads TGTGCCACCGGTGGGACAGGGAACACCGGGGAGCTGTTTTTT. This codes for CATGGTGNTGELFF.

The chain links TRBV6-6 to TRBJ2-5; D is uncertain. The germline V and J ends were trimmed by 0 bases and 2 bases, with 4 bases remaining between them. This CDR3 is built from 13 residues. Germline V gene lookup returns CDR1 MNHNY and CDR2 SVGAGI (reference sequence). CDR3 residues: CASSYSIQETQYF. The CDR3 bases are TGTGCCAGCAGTTACTCCATTCAAGAGACCCAGTACTTC.

The chain joins TRBV6-5 to TRBJ1-1, with D uncertain. The CDR3 length is 14 residues. V lost 2 bases, J lost 3 bases, and 10 bases lay in between. The germline gives CDR1 MNHEY, CDR2 SVGAGI. The CDR3 region is CASSYAFADTEAFF. CDR3 coding DNA: TGTGCCAGCAGTTACGCGTTTGCGGACACTGAAGCTTTCTTT.

The CDR3 sequence: CASSLVGGNEQYF. The CDR3, as DNA: TGTGCCAGCAGCTTAGTTGGAGGGAACGAGCAGTACTTC. V gene TRBV7-9 combines with J gene TRBJ2-7; D may be TRBD2 (6 bases). Germline assignment: CDR1 SEHNR and CDR2 FQNEAQ (reference sequence). V gave up 1 base and J gave up 5 bases, with 9 bases separating them. This CDR3 contains 13 residues.

The chain is built from TRBV14 and TRBJ2-1; D remains unclear. CDR1 is SGHDN and CDR2 is FVKESK in the germline V gene. Trimming left V 1 base short and J 5 bases short, with 15 bases between. This CDR3 contains 16 residues. The CDR3 region has the DNA TGTGCCAGCAGCCAAGGGTACAGAGTAAGAGACAATGAGCAGTTCTTC. Translated, it gives CASSQGYRVRDNEQFF.

As concerns this clone: Other nucleotide sequences in the sample specify the same CDR3. The CDR3 region is CASSPVPGELFF. CDR3 DNA: TGTGCCAGCAGCCCAGTTCCCGGGGAGCTGTTTTTT. The chain couples TRBV27 to TRBJ2-2; the D is unclear. This CDR3 is 12 amino acids long. The V end was cut by 6 bases, the J end by 6 bases, with 8 bases between. The germline gives CDR1 MNHEY, CDR2 SMNVEV (reference sequence).

This chain links TRBV6-5 with TRBJ2-2, with a weak D call TRBD2 (6 bases). The CDR3 runs to 15 residues. Per the germline V gene, CDR1 is MNHEY and CDR2 is SVGAGI. V lost 5 bases to trimming and J lost 5 bases, with 15 bases between them. CDR3 protein: CASSPNSGSTGELFF. CDR3 bases: TGTGCCAGCAGTCCAAACTCCGGGAGTACCGGGGAGCTGTTTTTT.

The genes are TRBV4-1 and TRBJ2-5; TRBD2 matches 11 bases. The junction had 6 bases not matched to a gene; V was cut back by 4 bases and J by 2 bases. CDR1 is MGHRA and CDR2 is YSYEKL in the germline V gene. The CDR3 spans 16 residues. CDR3 amino acids: CASSRIAGGLQETQYF. The CDR3 DNA sequence: TGCGCCAGCAGCCGGATAGCGGGGGGGCTACAAGAGACCCAGTACTTC.

The chain links TRBV30 to TRBJ1-5; no firm D call. V lost 1 base and J lost 6, with 13 bases in between. The CDR3 runs to 14 residues. Germline V lookup: CDR1 GTSNPN, CDR2 SVGIG (reference sequence). The DNA for the CDR3 is TGTGCCTGGAGTGCCGGGTTAGTAGCTCAGCCCCAGCATTTT. Amino acid sequence: CAWSAGLVAQPQHF. The complete variable domain, with remaining parts taken from reference TRBV30 and TRBJ1-5, reads SQTIHQWPATLVQPVGSPLSLECTVEGTSNPNLYWYRQAAGRGLQLLFYSVGIGQISSEVPQNLSASRPQDRQFILSSKKLLLSDSGFYLCAWSAGLVAQPQHFGDGTRLSIL.